This T cell receptor beta chain is from a study of shared clonotypes between healthy human individuals. CDR1 and CDR2 (germline): LNHDA, SQIVND (reference sequence). This CDR3 comprises 14 residues. The V and J ends lost 6 bases and 1 base respectively, with 9 bases between them. Healthy adults negative for HIV, lacking recent acute infections or vaccinations, served as donors. Using immunoSEQ multiplex PCR, the repertoire was profiled, and TCRdb retains in-frame clones only, with some absent. Of over a million clones listed, roughly 97% were seen once; the top ten hold about 1.2%. The chain couples TRBV19 to TRBJ2-2; D is unresolved. The TCR originated in a man aged 25 to 45 in good health. The sample comprised naive CD4+ T cells sorted from blood. As to subset: CD45RA+ positively selected. CDR3 bases: TGTGCCAGTAGCCGGATGGGGAACACCGGGGAGCTGTTTTTT. Protein sequence: CASSRMGNTGELFF.